The 21 T cell receptor beta chains given below trace back to one sample, sequenced in a study of control samples from healthy donors and cancer patients. This table comes from immunoSEQ multiplex PCR, and its TCRdb copy is limited to in-frame clones, with some not included. The sample consists of approximately 70,000 clones, roughly 89% of them appearing once. Sequencing was performed on PBMCs. The receptors were sampled from a man in his 60s with colorectal cancer.

V is TRBV28 and J is TRBJ2-5, with 7 bases that match TRBD2. Germline V gene sequence: CDR1 MDHEN, CDR2 SYDVKM. V dropped 5 bases and J dropped 1; count of bases not matched to a gene: 4. The CDR3 contains 14 residues. CDR3 sequence (DNA): TGTGCCAGCAGTCCACGACTAGCCCAAGAGACCCAGTACTTC. This gives the protein CASSPRLAQETQYF.

The genes are TRBV19 and TRBJ2-1; possible D gene TRBD2, 6 bases. The CDR3 spans 16 residues. Germline loops: CDR1 LNHDA, CDR2 SQIVND (reference sequence). Between the trimmed V and J ends, which lost 5 bases and 9 bases, there was a span of 23 bases. DNA of the CDR3: TGTGCCAGTAGTCCACAATCGGGCGGGATCCCCACTGAGCAGTTCTTC. It translates to CASSPQSGGIPTEQFF.

The chain has TRBV5-1 and TRBJ2-5; D may be TRBD2 (5 bases). V dropped 0 bases and J dropped 2 bases, with 11 bases sitting between them. CDR3 length: 15 residues. Germline V gene sequence: CDR1 SGHRS, CDR2 YFSETQ. Here the CDR3 DNA reads TGCGCCAGCAGCTTGGCTGTCGGGGTGCAAGAGACCCAGTACTTC. Residues: CASSLAVGVQETQYF.

The genes are TRBV18 and TRBJ1-4; D is undetermined. The germline V and J ends were trimmed by 2 bases and 2 bases, with 3 bases remaining between them. CDR3 length: 13 amino acids. Looked up from germline, CDR1 is KGHSH and CDR2 is LQKENI. The DNA of the CDR3 is TGTGCCAGCTCACCAAGTACTAATGAAAAACTGTTTTTT. The encoded protein is CASSPSTNEKLFF.

The CDR3 region has the DNA TGTGCCAGCAGACTAACAGGGCAGCCCCAGCATTTT. Protein: CASRLTGQPQHF. The J gene is TRBJ1-5, the V gene TRBV12-3 or TRBV12-4; tentatively, D is TRBD1 (6 bases). Trimming took off 6 bases at V and 7 bases at J, with 10 bases between the two ends. This CDR3 contains 12 residues.

This chain joins TRBV7-2 and TRBJ1-1; D is unresolved. The CDR3 runs 13 residues. Germline CDR1 and CDR2: SGHTA and FQGNSA. Trimming stripped 3 bases from V and 0 bases from J, with 5 bases between. CDR3 sequence: CASSFWMNTEAFF. CDR3 nucleotide sequence: TGTGCCAGCAGCTTTTGGATGAACACTGAAGCTTTCTTT.

V usage is TRBV18 and J usage is TRBJ2-3; D is perhaps TRBD1 (5 bases). The germline V gene has CDR1 KGHSH and CDR2 LQKENI. The V end lost 6 bases, the J end lost 0 bases, and 10 bases lay between the germline ends. This CDR3 is 14 amino acids long. The CDR3 coding sequence is TGTGCCAGCTCCAGGGCAGGTAGCACAGATACGCAGTATTTT. This codes for CASSRAGSTDTQYF.

The chain employs TRBV24-1 and TRBJ1-1; the D gene is possibly TRBD1 (6 bases). This CDR3 is 15 amino acids long. Between the trimmed V and J ends, which lost 3 bases and 4 bases, there was a span of 14 bases. Germline CDR1 and CDR2: KGHDR and SFDVKD. The CDR3 DNA follows: TGTGCCACCAGTGATAGCAGGGGCGAGGGCACTGAAGCTTTCTTT. Its protein is CATSDSRGEGTEAFF.

The chain is built from TRBV11-3 and TRBJ1-3; D remains ambiguous. The CDR3 runs 13 residues. Per germline, CDR1 SGHNT and CDR2 YENEEA. V was pared by 0 bases and J by 8 bases, with 8 bases between. CDR3 bases: TGTGCCAGCAGCTTAGAAGAGCCATACACCATATATTTT. It yields the protein CASSLEEPYTIYF.

This chain joins TRBV28 and TRBJ2-7, with D possibly TRBD1 on 5 matching bases. The ends were cut back, 7 bases at V and 3 bases at J, with 16 bases in the middle. From germline, CDR1 is MDHEN and CDR2 SYDVKM. The CDR3 spans 14 residues. The CDR3 bases are TGTGCCAGCACCCAAGGGGCCCAACTCTACGAGCAGTACTTC. This codes for CASTQGAQLYEQYF.

The chain joins TRBV4-1 to TRBJ1-2, with TRBD1 matching over 7 bases. This CDR3 has 16 residues. After removal of 1 base from V and 1 base from J, the junction contained 6 bases not matched to a gene. Germline V gene lookup returns CDR1 MGHRA and CDR2 YSYEKL. The CDR3 spells CASSQAPQGLNYGYTF. The DNA of the CDR3 is TGCGCCAGCAGCCAAGCACCACAGGGGCTTAACTATGGCTACACCTTC.

The rearrangement links TRBV20-1 to TRBJ1-2, with a tentative D call TRBD1 (6 bases). V was shortened by 8 bases and J by 4 bases, with 11 bases between the two germline ends. This CDR3 region has 11 residues. Germline lookup yields CDR1 DFQATT and CDR2 SNEGSKA (reference sequence). For the CDR3, the DNA is TGCAGTTCGGGGGCGACCTATGGCTACACCTTC. Translated, it gives CSSGATYGYTF.

This chain links TRBV6-5 with TRBJ1-1, with TRBD1 matching over 10 bases. The germline V gene has CDR1 MNHEY and CDR2 SVGAGI. The CDR3 contains 15 residues. Trimming at V came to 7 bases and at J to 4 bases, leaving 9 bases not matched to a gene. The chain's CDR3 is CASTSRDRGSTEAFF. The CDR3 DNA reads TGTGCCAGCACCTCCCGGGACAGGGGAAGCACTGAAGCTTTCTTT.

The rearrangement uses TRBV4-1 and TRBJ2-7; 9 bases are a match to TRBD1. V trimming: 3 bases; J trimming: 7 bases; junction bases outside the gene matches: 7. Germline-derived CDR1 and CDR2 are MGHRA and YSYEKL. The CDR3 consists of 14 residues. The DNA of the CDR3 is TGCGCCAGCAGCCACGCCGGGACAGGGTATGAGCAGTACTTC. Amino acid sequence: CASSHAGTGYEQYF.

The rearrangement uses TRBV7-9 and TRBJ1-1; TRBD1 is a possible D gene (5 bases). This CDR3 has 15 amino acids. Germline CDR1 reads SEHNR; CDR2 reads FQNEAQ (reference sequence). Trimming shortened V by 1 base and J by 3 bases, and 12 bases separated the two germline ends. For the CDR3, the DNA is TGTGCCAGCAGCTTAGTCGGGGACCGGCACACTGAAGCTTTCTTT. This encodes CASSLVGDRHTEAFF. The full variable domain, in which reference TRBV7-9 and TRBJ1-1 provide the parts outside the CDR3, is DTGVSQNPRHKITKRGQNVTFRCDPISEHNRLYWYRQTLGQGPEFLTYFQNEAQLEKSRLLSDRFSAERPKGSFSTLEIQRTEQGDSAMYLCASSLVGDRHTEAFFGQGTRLTVV.

This chain joins TRBV6-2 or TRBV6-3 and TRBJ1-5; possible D gene TRBD1, 5 bases. V dropped 2 bases and J dropped 3 bases, with 14 bases sitting between them. Germline CDR1 MNHEY, CDR2 SVGEGT. The CDR3 is 16 amino acids. The CDR3 reads CASSYQGHGINQPQHF. The CDR3, as DNA: TGTGCCAGCAGTTACCAGGGCCACGGGATCAATCAGCCCCAGCATTTT.

The chain carries TRBV16 and TRBJ1-4, with D uncertain. The ends were cut back, 2 bases at V and 7 bases at J, with 14 bases in the middle. Per the germline V gene, CDR1 is KGHSY and CDR2 is FQNENV. This CDR3 spans 15 amino acids. The CDR3 loop reads CASSQEEGPREKLFF. Here the CDR3 DNA reads TGTGCCAGCAGCCAAGAGGAGGGCCCGCGTGAAAAACTGTTTTTT.

The chain uses TRBV7-9 and TRBJ2-1; D is undetermined. Trimming cost V 5 bases and J 10 bases, with 21 bases left between them. In germline, CDR1 is SEHNR, CDR2 FQNEAQ (reference sequence). The CDR3 runs to 15 residues. This CDR3 reads CASSPMVLGTIEQFF. The CDR3 region has the DNA TGTGCCAGCAGCCCCATGGTATTAGGTACAATCGAGCAGTTCTTC.

CDR3 sequence reads: CASSPQPGSTGELFF. The CDR3 nucleotides are TGTGCCAGCTCCCCGCAACCAGGGAGCACCGGGGAGCTGTTTTTT. V and J are TRBV18 and TRBJ2-2; D possibly uses TRBD1 or TRBD2 (5 bases each). Germline CDR1 is KGHSH and CDR2 is LQKENI. The CDR3 runs to 15 residues. The V end lost 6 bases, the J end lost 4 bases, and 15 bases lay between the germline ends.

The chain carries TRBV5-5 and TRBJ1-1; D perhaps matches TRBD1 (6 bases). Deletions cut 0 bases from V and 5 bases from J, with 17 bases between. The CDR3 runs to 16 residues. Per germline, CDR1 SGHKS and CDR2 YYEKEE (reference sequence). The CDR3 bases are TGTGCCAGCAGCTTGGCCGGAGGGGGGCGAGGAACTGAAGCTTTCTTT. This gives the protein CASSLAGGGRGTEAFF.

The gene calls are TRBV19 and TRBJ1-1; D gene ambiguous. V was shortened by 1 base and J by 1 base, with 7 bases between the two germline ends. Germline V gene lookup returns CDR1 LNHDA and CDR2 SQIVND (reference sequence). CDR3 size: 14 residues. The CDR3 loop is CASSIGPQNTEAFF. The CDR3 DNA follows: TGTGCCAGTAGTATAGGTCCGCAGAACACTGAAGCTTTCTTT.